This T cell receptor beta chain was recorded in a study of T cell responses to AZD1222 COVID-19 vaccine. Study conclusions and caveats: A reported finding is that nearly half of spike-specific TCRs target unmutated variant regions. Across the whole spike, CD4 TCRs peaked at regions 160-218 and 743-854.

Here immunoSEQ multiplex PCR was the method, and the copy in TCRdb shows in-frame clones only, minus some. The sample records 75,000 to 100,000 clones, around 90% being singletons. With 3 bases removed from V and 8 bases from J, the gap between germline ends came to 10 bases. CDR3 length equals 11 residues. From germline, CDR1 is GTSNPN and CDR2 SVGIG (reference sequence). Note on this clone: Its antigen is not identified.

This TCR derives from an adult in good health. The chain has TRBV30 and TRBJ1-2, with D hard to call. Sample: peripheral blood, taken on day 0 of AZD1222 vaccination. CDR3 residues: CAWSLRVGYTF. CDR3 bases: TGTGCCTGGAGCCTCAGAGTGGGCTACACCTTC.